Listed below are T cell receptor beta chains from one sample, sequenced in a study of blood T cell repertoires in COVID-19. Data came from immunoSEQ multiplex PCR; TCRdb stores just in-frame clones and leaves some out. The sample contains around 330,000 clones, about 89% of which appear only once. Sequencing was performed on PBMCs or T cells enriched from blood (not recorded which). The source is a woman between 35 and 50 years old who had recovered from COVID-19. The CDR3 runs from the conserved cysteine through the conserved F or W. Each record gives: J gene, clone size, D gene, V gene, CDR3 DNA, CDR3 protein. The D gene is left open where the match is weak. Some rows have no size entry. The others give once, few or many, or a class for an expanded clone.

j_gene: TRBJ2-2; abundance: NA; d_gene: NA; v_gene: TRBV24-1; CDR3nt: TGTGCCACCAGTGAAGTCGGCGGGGGCAAAGCGAACACCGGGGAGCTGTTTTTT; CDR3aa: CATSEVGGGKANTGELFF
j_gene: TRBJ2-2; abundance: NA; d_gene: NA; v_gene: TRBV5-1; CDR3nt: TGCGCCAGCACTCCCCGAGCGGAGGCCGGGGAGCTGTTTTTT; CDR3aa: CASTPRAEAGELFF
j_gene: TRBJ2-3; abundance: NA; d_gene: TRBD2; v_gene: TRBV7-3; CDR3nt: TGTGCCAGCAGCGAAGGGACTAGCGTCACAGATACGCAGTATTTT; CDR3aa: CASSEGTSVTDTQYF
j_gene: TRBJ1-1; abundance: NA; d_gene: TRBD1; v_gene: TRBV28; CDR3nt: TGTGCCAGCACCCCAGGGGGGTATGAAGCTTTCTTT; CDR3aa: CASTPGGYEAFF
j_gene: TRBJ2-3; abundance: NA; d_gene: NA; v_gene: TRBV5-1; CDR3nt: TGCGCCAGCAGCTTACTCCGGAGTGGGGGGGATACGCAGTATTTT; CDR3aa: CASSLLRSGGDTQYF
j_gene: TRBJ1-5; abundance: NA; d_gene: TRBD1; v_gene: TRBV5-3; CDR3nt: TGTGCCAGAAGCTCTCCTAATCGCCGGGACAGGAATCAGCCCCAGCATTTT; CDR3aa: CARSSPNRRDRNQPQHF
j_gene: TRBJ2-7; abundance: NA; d_gene: TRBD2; v_gene: TRBV7-9; CDR3nt: TGTGCCAGCAGCTTACAAGCGGGAGGGCCCTACGAGCAGTACTTC; CDR3aa: CASSLQAGGPYEQYF
j_gene: TRBJ2-1; abundance: NA; d_gene: NA; v_gene: TRBV5-1; CDR3nt: TGCGCCAGCAGCTTGCTTGATAGCAGCTCCTACAATGAGCAGTTCTTC; CDR3aa: CASSLLDSSSYNEQFF
j_gene: TRBJ2-7; abundance: once; d_gene: TRBD2; v_gene: TRBV28; CDR3nt: TGTGCCAGCAGTTTCTCAACTAGCGGATCCTACGAGCAGTACTTC; CDR3aa: CASSFSTSGSYEQYF
j_gene: TRBJ2-1; abundance: NA; d_gene: TRBD2; v_gene: TRBV3-1/TRBV3-2; CDR3nt: TGTGCCAGCAGCCTCGGCGGGGGGCACCCACGCGGGCAGTTCTTC; CDR3aa: CASSLGGGHPRGQFF
j_gene: TRBJ2-7; abundance: NA; d_gene: TRBD1; v_gene: TRBV28; CDR3nt: TGTGCCAGCAGTTTCCCCCGCCGAAGGACAGGGGGGAACTACGAGCAGTACTTC; CDR3aa: CASSFPRRRTGGNYEQYF
j_gene: TRBJ2-7; abundance: few; d_gene: TRBD2; v_gene: TRBV7-2; CDR3nt: TGTGCCAGCAGCTTGCTAGCGGAGTCCTACGAGCAGTACTTC; CDR3aa: CASSLLAESYEQYF
j_gene: TRBJ2-5; abundance: once; d_gene: NA; v_gene: TRBV19; CDR3nt: TGTGCCAGTAGTCAGGGTTCAGAGACCCAGTACTTC; CDR3aa: CASSQGSETQYF
j_gene: TRBJ2-1; abundance: NA; d_gene: NA; v_gene: TRBV6-2/TRBV6-3; CDR3nt: TGTGCCAGCAGTTACCCAGGGGGCGGGGGGCAGTTCTTC; CDR3aa: CASSYPGGGGQFF
j_gene: TRBJ2-2; abundance: NA; d_gene: TRBD1; v_gene: TRBV5-1; CDR3nt: TGCGCCAGCGGTAGGGGACAGGGGAACACCGGGGAGCTGTTTTTT; CDR3aa: CASGRGQGNTGELFF
j_gene: TRBJ2-3; abundance: once; d_gene: TRBD2; v_gene: TRBV11-3; CDR3nt: TGTGCCAGCAGCTCGGGAAGTGCCAGCGGGGGGGCCGAGACGCAGTATTTT; CDR3aa: CASSSGSASGGAETQYF
j_gene: TRBJ1-2; abundance: NA; d_gene: TRBD1; v_gene: TRBV30; CDR3nt: TGTGCCTGGACCGGGACAGGGTATGGCTACACCTTC; CDR3aa: CAWTGTGYGYTF
j_gene: TRBJ2-1; abundance: many; d_gene: NA; v_gene: TRBV4-3; CDR3nt: TGCGCCAGCAGCCAAGATTGGGCCTCGCCTGAGCAGTTCTTC; CDR3aa: CASSQDWASPEQFF
j_gene: TRBJ2-7; abundance: few; d_gene: NA; v_gene: TRBV12-2; CDR3nt: TGTGCAAGTCGCTCACTCTGGACAGCGTGGTCCTACGAGCAGTACTTC; CDR3aa: CASRSLWTAWSYEQYF
j_gene: TRBJ1-1; abundance: NA; d_gene: TRBD1; v_gene: TRBV7-9; CDR3nt: TGTGCCAGCGGGACCGCAGGGGGCACTGAAGCTTTCTTT; CDR3aa: CASGTAGGTEAFF
j_gene: TRBJ1-6; abundance: NA; d_gene: TRBD1; v_gene: TRBV7-2; CDR3nt: TGTGCCAGCAGCGCGCAGTCCGGGACAGGTTCACCCCTCCACTTT; CDR3aa: CASSAQSGTGSPLHF
j_gene: TRBJ2-1; abundance: NA; d_gene: TRBD2; v_gene: TRBV19; CDR3nt: TGTGCCACCGCCGAGGCTAGCGGTTACAATGAGCAGTTCTTC; CDR3aa: CATAEASGYNEQFF
j_gene: TRBJ1-2; abundance: NA; d_gene: NA; v_gene: TRBV6-5; CDR3nt: TGTGCCAGCAGGTGGACAGAGGGGTCCTATGGCTACACCTTC; CDR3aa: CASRWTEGSYGYTF
j_gene: TRBJ2-7; abundance: NA; d_gene: NA; v_gene: TRBV28; CDR3nt: TGTGCCAGCATCAGTAGGGGAAGCTCCTACGAGCAGTACTTC; CDR3aa: CASISRGSSYEQYF
j_gene: TRBJ2-7; abundance: NA; d_gene: TRBD2; v_gene: TRBV7-2; CDR3nt: TGTGCCAGCAGCCCTACCACTAGCGGGAGATACTACGAGCAGTACTTC; CDR3aa: CASSPTTSGRYYEQYF
j_gene: TRBJ2-7; abundance: NA; d_gene: TRBD1; v_gene: TRBV9; CDR3nt: TGTGCCAGCAGCTCACGACAGGGACGAGACGAGCAGTACTTC; CDR3aa: CASSSRQGRDEQYF
j_gene: TRBJ2-3; abundance: NA; d_gene: TRBD1; v_gene: TRBV5-1; CDR3nt: TGCGCCAGCAGCATATCCGGGACAGGGAGCACAGATACGCAGTATTTT; CDR3aa: CASSISGTGSTDTQYF
j_gene: TRBJ2-5; abundance: NA; d_gene: NA; v_gene: TRBV7-7; CDR3nt: TGTGCTAGCAGCTTAGCAGGCGGGACCCTGCTGAGTGAGACCCAGTACTTC; CDR3aa: CASSLAGGTLLSETQYF
j_gene: TRBJ1-4; abundance: once; d_gene: NA; v_gene: TRBV28; CDR3nt: TGTGCCAGTTCTGGGGGACTGGGTAATGAAAAACTGTTTTTT; CDR3aa: CASSGGLGNEKLFF
j_gene: TRBJ2-2; abundance: NA; d_gene: TRBD1; v_gene: TRBV27; CDR3nt: TGTGCCAGCAGCTCCAACAGGGGAAACACCGGGGAGCTGTTTTTT; CDR3aa: CASSSNRGNTGELFF
j_gene: TRBJ2-7; abundance: NA; d_gene: TRBD2; v_gene: TRBV7-8; CDR3nt: TGTGCCAGCAGCCTCCGGGGGGGCTCCTACGAGCAGTACTTC; CDR3aa: CASSLRGGSYEQYF
j_gene: TRBJ2-5; abundance: NA; d_gene: NA; v_gene: TRBV27; CDR3nt: TGTGCCAGCAGTTCCTCCCATCTCAGAGAGACCCAGTACTTC; CDR3aa: CASSSSHLRETQYF
j_gene: TRBJ2-7; abundance: NA; d_gene: TRBD2; v_gene: TRBV3-1/TRBV3-2; CDR3nt: TGTGCCAGCAGCCAGCCTTCTAGCGGGAAGGTTGAGCAGTACTTC; CDR3aa: CASSQPSSGKVEQYF
j_gene: TRBJ2-1; abundance: NA; d_gene: TRBD2; v_gene: TRBV7-2; CDR3nt: TGTGCCAGCAGCTTTCTAGCGGGGCCTTACAATGAGCAGTTCTTC; CDR3aa: CASSFLAGPYNEQFF
j_gene: TRBJ2-2; abundance: NA; d_gene: NA; v_gene: TRBV9; CDR3nt: TGTGCCAGCAGCGTAGGGCTAGCGACTAACACCGGGGAGCTGTTTTTT; CDR3aa: CASSVGLATNTGELFF
j_gene: TRBJ2-5; abundance: NA; d_gene: NA; v_gene: TRBV7-9; CDR3nt: TGTGCCAGCAGTAACGGGGGAGCCGGGCAAGAGACCCAGTACTTC; CDR3aa: CASSNGGAGQETQYF
j_gene: TRBJ2-3; abundance: NA; d_gene: NA; v_gene: TRBV11-3; CDR3nt: TGTGCCAGCAGCTCGAGGACTGGCACAGATACGCAGTATTTT; CDR3aa: CASSSRTGTDTQYF
j_gene: TRBJ1-4; abundance: NA; d_gene: NA; v_gene: TRBV3-1/TRBV3-2; CDR3nt: TGTGCCAGCAGCCAAGAAGGGCCGGGGACAACTAATGAAAAACTGTTTTTT; CDR3aa: CASSQEGPGTTNEKLFF
j_gene: TRBJ2-5; abundance: NA; d_gene: NA; v_gene: TRBV27; CDR3nt: TGTGCCAGCAGTTTAAACAGGGAGTTTAAGACCCAGTACTTC; CDR3aa: CASSLNREFKTQYF
j_gene: TRBJ1-3; abundance: NA; d_gene: NA; v_gene: TRBV19; CDR3nt: TGTGCCAGTACCCGAGACACAAACTCTGGAAACACCATATATTTT; CDR3aa: CASTRDTNSGNTIYF